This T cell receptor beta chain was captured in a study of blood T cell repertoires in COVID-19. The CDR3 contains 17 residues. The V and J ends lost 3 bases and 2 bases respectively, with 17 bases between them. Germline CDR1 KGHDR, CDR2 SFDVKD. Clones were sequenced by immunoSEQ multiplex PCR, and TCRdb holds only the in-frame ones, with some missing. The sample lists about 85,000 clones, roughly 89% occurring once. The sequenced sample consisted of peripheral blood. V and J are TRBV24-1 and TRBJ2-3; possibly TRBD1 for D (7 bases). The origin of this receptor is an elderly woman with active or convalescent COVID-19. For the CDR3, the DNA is TGTGCCACCAGTGATCGCGCAGGGGGGAGCTACACAGATACGCAGTATTTT. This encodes CATSDRAGGSYTDTQYF.